The rows below give T cell receptor beta chains drawn from one sample of a study of blood T cell repertoires in COVID-19. This table comes from immunoSEQ multiplex PCR, and its TCRdb copy is limited to in-frame clones, with some not included. The repertoire holds around 100,000 clones, with roughly 88% as singletons. The sequenced sample was peripheral blood. The receptors shown here come from an older woman with acute or convalescent COVID-19. Both conserved end residues are part of each CDR3. A D gene is named only where the DNA matches it firmly. Where a row states a size, it is once, few, many or the class of an expanded clone; other rows omit it.

V gene	D gene	clone size	J gene	CDR3 protein	CDR3 DNA
TRBV19	NA	NA	TRBJ2-2	CASKLTSGVNTGELFF	TGTGCCAGTAAGCTTACTAGTGGAGTCAACACCGGGGAGCTGTTTTTT
TRBV14	TRBD1	NA	TRBJ1-2	CASSARTGKDGYTF	TGTGCCAGCAGCGCTCGGACAGGGAAGGATGGCTACACCTTC
TRBV10-2	TRBD1	once	TRBJ1-2	CASSESRTGVGYTF	TGCGCCAGCAGTGAGTCTCGGACAGGGGTTGGCTACACCTTC
TRBV24-1	TRBD2	NA	TRBJ2-3	CATSDRTSGTTDTQYF	TGTGCCACCAGTGATCGGACTAGCGGAACCACAGATACGCAGTATTTT
TRBV5-1	TRBD2	NA	TRBJ2-1	CASGPRTSGDNEQFF	TGCGCCAGCGGGCCCAGGACTAGCGGGGACAATGAGCAGTTCTTC
TRBV18	TRBD1	NA	TRBJ1-1	CASSPLDRGNEAFF	TGTGCCAGCTCACCACTCGACAGGGGGAATGAAGCTTTCTTT
TRBV24-1	NA	NA	TRBJ2-1	CATSDSRGRSIRNEQFF	TGTGCCACCAGTGATTCCCGTGGCAGGTCGATAAGGAATGAGCAGTTCTTC
TRBV28	TRBD2	NA	TRBJ2-5	CASSLASGSVGRKTQYF	TGTGCCAGCAGTTTAGCTAGCGGGAGCGTCGGCCGAAAGACCCAGTACTTC
TRBV19	NA	NA	TRBJ1-1	CASSISQGAAFF	TGTGCCAGTAGTATCTCACAGGGAGCGGCTTTCTTT
TRBV7-2	NA	NA	TRBJ2-1	CASSLAGIRNEQFF	TGTGCCAGCAGCTTAGCGGGCATCAGGAATGAGCAGTTCTTC
TRBV5-1	NA	NA	TRBJ2-2	CASSLNSNTGELFF	TGCGCCAGCAGTCTTAATTCGAACACCGGGGAGCTGTTTTTT
TRBV7-8	TRBD2	NA	TRBJ2-2	CASSLATSGSYTGELFF	TGTGCCAGCAGCTTAGCGACTAGCGGGAGTTACACCGGGGAGCTGTTTTTT
TRBV11-2	TRBD2	few	TRBJ2-1	CASSMGGTWFF	TGTGCCAGCAGCATGGGGGGGACTTGGTTCTTC
TRBV29-1	TRBD1	NA	TRBJ2-4	CSVGQGATIQYF	TGCAGCGTTGGACAGGGGGCGACCATTCAGTACTTC
TRBV28	NA	few	TRBJ2-3	CASWTDRGRGVRTQYF	TGTGCCAGCTGGACCGATAGGGGCAGGGGCGTGAGGACGCAGTATTTT
TRBV5-6	TRBD1	NA	TRBJ1-1	CASSPPNQGGTEAFF	TGTGCCAGCAGCCCCCCTAATCAGGGGGGTACTGAAGCTTTCTTT
TRBV27	NA	NA	TRBJ2-5	CASSFPRKETQYF	TGTGCCAGCAGTTTCCCTCGTAAAGAGACCCAGTACTTC
TRBV19	NA	once	TRBJ1-4	CASNRGQTNEKLFF	TGTGCCAGTAACCGGGGACAAACAAATGAAAAACTGTTTTTT
TRBV28	NA	once	TRBJ1-1	CASSQGDTGTEAFF	TGTGCCAGCAGTCAAGGAGATACTGGCACTGAAGCTTTCTTT
TRBV7-3	TRBD1	NA	TRBJ1-1	CASSPGTGSTEAFF	TGTGCCAGCAGCCCCGGGACAGGGAGTACTGAAGCTTTCTTT
TRBV9	TRBD1	NA	TRBJ1-4	CASSGQGSNEKLFF	TGTGCCAGCAGCGGACAGGGGTCTAATGAAAAACTGTTTTTT
TRBV18	NA	NA	TRBJ1-2	CASSPVRDYGYTF	TGTGCCAGCTCACCTGTCAGGGACTATGGCTACACCTTC
TRBV5-1	TRBD2	NA	TRBJ2-7	CASSLQSGSYEQYF	TGCGCCAGCAGCTTGCAAAGCGGGAGCTACGAGCAGTACTTC
TRBV19	NA	NA	TRBJ1-3	CASTDSPGSSSGNTIYF	TGTGCCAGTACCGACTCACCGGGGTCGAGCTCTGGAAACACCATATATTTT
TRBV15	NA	NA	TRBJ1-2	CATSRAQGHYGYTF	TGTGCCACCAGCAGGGCACAGGGCCACTATGGCTACACCTTC
TRBV9	NA	NA	TRBJ2-7	CASSVDLASSYEQYF	TGTGCCAGCAGCGTAGATCTAGCGAGCTCCTACGAGCAGTACTTC
TRBV5-4	TRBD2	NA	TRBJ2-2	CASSLIAGTGELFF	TGTGCCAGCAGCTTAATAGCGGGGACCGGGGAGCTGTTTTTT
TRBV6-6	TRBD1	NA	TRBJ1-5	CASSSGTANQPQHF	TGTGCCAGCAGTTCCGGGACAGCCAATCAGCCCCAGCATTTT
TRBV2	TRBD2	NA	TRBJ2-1	CASREDGASGSNEQFF	TGTGCCAGCAGGGAAGACGGGGCTAGCGGGAGCAATGAGCAGTTCTTC